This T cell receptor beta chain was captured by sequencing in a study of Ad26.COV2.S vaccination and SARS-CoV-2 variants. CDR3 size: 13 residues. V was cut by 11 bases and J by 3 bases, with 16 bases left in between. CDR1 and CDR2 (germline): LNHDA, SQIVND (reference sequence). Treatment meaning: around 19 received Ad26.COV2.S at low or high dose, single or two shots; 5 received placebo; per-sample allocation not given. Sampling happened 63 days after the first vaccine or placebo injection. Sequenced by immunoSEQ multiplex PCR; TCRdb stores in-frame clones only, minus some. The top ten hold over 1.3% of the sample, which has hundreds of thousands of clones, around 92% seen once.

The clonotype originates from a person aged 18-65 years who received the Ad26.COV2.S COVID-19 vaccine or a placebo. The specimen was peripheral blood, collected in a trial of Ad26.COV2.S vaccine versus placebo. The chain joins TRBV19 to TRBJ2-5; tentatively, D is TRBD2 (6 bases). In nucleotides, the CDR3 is TGTGCCTCCAAGCGGGCTAGCGAAGAGACCCAGTACTTC. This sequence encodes CASKRASEETQYF.